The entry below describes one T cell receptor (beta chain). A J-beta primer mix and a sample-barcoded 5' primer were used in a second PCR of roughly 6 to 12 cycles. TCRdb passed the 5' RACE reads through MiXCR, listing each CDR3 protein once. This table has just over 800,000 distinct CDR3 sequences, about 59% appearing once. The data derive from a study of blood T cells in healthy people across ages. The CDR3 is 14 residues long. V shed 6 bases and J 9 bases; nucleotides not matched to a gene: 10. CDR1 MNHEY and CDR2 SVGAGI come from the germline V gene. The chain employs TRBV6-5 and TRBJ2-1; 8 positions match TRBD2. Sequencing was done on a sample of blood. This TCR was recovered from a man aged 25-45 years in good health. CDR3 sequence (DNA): TGTGCCAGCAGCCTGGGACTAGTTGGCGGTGAGCAGTTCTTC. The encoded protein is CASSLGLVGGEQFF.